This T cell receptor (beta chain) came from a study of T-cell memory formation after mild COVID-19. General study results and limits: Second-wave clones reaching peak frequency on day 37 lacked confirmed SARS-CoV-2 specificity.

About this clonotype itself: What it recognizes is unknown.

In TCRdb, the 5' RACE reads were re-called with MiXCR into one record per CDR3 protein. The sample includes some 68,000 distinct CDR3 sequences, roughly 17% seen only once; the top ten take about 33%. The clonotype comes from an adult woman who had mild COVID-19 (a few samples of this study predate the infection). Cell type and time point are not known. Sequenced material: PBMCs or a T cell subset sorted from them (not recorded which).

The CDR3 spells CASSRGQGSYEQYF. The CDR3 DNA reads as TGCGCCAGCAGCCGTGGACAGGGCTCCTACGAGCAGTACTTC. This chain links TRBV4-1 with TRBJ2-7; TRBD1 agrees at 8 bases. J gave up 0 bases and V 4 bases, and 2 bases lay outside the gene matches. The V gene's germline CDR1 is MGHRA and CDR2 YSYEKL. The CDR3 extends over 14 amino acids.